The 3 T cell receptor beta chains reported below all come from one sample, sequenced in a study of tumor-infiltrating lymphocytes in primary liver carcinoma. Co-extracting RNA and DNA was done with roughly 17-33 mg of unsorted bulk tissue as input. The authors made TCR beta cDNA from 400 to 550 ng total RNA with a constant-region primer. Generation of the TCR beta libraries relied on three nested multiplex PCR rounds using slightly modified ARM-PCR. Forward primers for TRBV1-TRBV30 and a C-beta reverse primer served the first two PCR rounds, at approximately 10 cycles each. Using its own MiXCR run on the multiplex PCR reads, TCRdb lists one record per CDR3 protein. Here the sample spans more than 95,000 distinct CDR3 sequences, roughly 80% being singletons. The sequenced sample was liver tumor tissue from sampling region 3. Documented subset: tumor region T3, left-lateral pole. The receptors derive from a man between 40 and 49 years old with primary liver carcinoma and hepatitis B virus infection.

On this clonotype itself: This CDR3 is missing its conserved last phenylalanine or tryptophan, likely due to a read error. The V gene is TRBV5-4, the J gene TRBJ1-5; D not certain. Deletions cut 4 bases from V and 6 bases from J, with 17 bases between. The CDR3 has 15 residues. Germline assignment: CDR1 SGHNT and CDR2 YYREEE (reference sequence). The DNA for the CDR3 is TGTGCCAGCAGCCGCGACGGAAATAACAGTCAGCCCCAGCATTTG. Protein sequence: CASSRDGNNSQPQHL.

This clonotype was picked up one time. The junction differs from germline at one of its ends, possibly a read error. The CDR3 loop reads CSVGGGMSEKLFF. The CDR3 DNA sequence: TGTAGCGTTGGCGGAGGGATGAGTGAAAAACTGTTTTTT. The V gene is TRBV29-1, the J gene TRBJ1-4; no firm D call. Per germline, CDR1 SQVTM and CDR2 ANQGSEA. The CDR3 contains 13 residues.

V gene TRBV5-4 combines with J gene TRBJ2-3, with 7 bases matching TRBD2. Germline assignment: CDR1 SGHNT and CDR2 YYREEE (reference sequence). CDR3 length equals 16 residues. V lost 4 bases and J lost 3; bases outside the gene matches: 11. Here the CDR3 DNA reads TGTGCCAGCAGCATACTCGTGGGAGGGCCTACAGATACGCAGTATTTT. This sequence encodes CASSILVGGPTDTQYF.